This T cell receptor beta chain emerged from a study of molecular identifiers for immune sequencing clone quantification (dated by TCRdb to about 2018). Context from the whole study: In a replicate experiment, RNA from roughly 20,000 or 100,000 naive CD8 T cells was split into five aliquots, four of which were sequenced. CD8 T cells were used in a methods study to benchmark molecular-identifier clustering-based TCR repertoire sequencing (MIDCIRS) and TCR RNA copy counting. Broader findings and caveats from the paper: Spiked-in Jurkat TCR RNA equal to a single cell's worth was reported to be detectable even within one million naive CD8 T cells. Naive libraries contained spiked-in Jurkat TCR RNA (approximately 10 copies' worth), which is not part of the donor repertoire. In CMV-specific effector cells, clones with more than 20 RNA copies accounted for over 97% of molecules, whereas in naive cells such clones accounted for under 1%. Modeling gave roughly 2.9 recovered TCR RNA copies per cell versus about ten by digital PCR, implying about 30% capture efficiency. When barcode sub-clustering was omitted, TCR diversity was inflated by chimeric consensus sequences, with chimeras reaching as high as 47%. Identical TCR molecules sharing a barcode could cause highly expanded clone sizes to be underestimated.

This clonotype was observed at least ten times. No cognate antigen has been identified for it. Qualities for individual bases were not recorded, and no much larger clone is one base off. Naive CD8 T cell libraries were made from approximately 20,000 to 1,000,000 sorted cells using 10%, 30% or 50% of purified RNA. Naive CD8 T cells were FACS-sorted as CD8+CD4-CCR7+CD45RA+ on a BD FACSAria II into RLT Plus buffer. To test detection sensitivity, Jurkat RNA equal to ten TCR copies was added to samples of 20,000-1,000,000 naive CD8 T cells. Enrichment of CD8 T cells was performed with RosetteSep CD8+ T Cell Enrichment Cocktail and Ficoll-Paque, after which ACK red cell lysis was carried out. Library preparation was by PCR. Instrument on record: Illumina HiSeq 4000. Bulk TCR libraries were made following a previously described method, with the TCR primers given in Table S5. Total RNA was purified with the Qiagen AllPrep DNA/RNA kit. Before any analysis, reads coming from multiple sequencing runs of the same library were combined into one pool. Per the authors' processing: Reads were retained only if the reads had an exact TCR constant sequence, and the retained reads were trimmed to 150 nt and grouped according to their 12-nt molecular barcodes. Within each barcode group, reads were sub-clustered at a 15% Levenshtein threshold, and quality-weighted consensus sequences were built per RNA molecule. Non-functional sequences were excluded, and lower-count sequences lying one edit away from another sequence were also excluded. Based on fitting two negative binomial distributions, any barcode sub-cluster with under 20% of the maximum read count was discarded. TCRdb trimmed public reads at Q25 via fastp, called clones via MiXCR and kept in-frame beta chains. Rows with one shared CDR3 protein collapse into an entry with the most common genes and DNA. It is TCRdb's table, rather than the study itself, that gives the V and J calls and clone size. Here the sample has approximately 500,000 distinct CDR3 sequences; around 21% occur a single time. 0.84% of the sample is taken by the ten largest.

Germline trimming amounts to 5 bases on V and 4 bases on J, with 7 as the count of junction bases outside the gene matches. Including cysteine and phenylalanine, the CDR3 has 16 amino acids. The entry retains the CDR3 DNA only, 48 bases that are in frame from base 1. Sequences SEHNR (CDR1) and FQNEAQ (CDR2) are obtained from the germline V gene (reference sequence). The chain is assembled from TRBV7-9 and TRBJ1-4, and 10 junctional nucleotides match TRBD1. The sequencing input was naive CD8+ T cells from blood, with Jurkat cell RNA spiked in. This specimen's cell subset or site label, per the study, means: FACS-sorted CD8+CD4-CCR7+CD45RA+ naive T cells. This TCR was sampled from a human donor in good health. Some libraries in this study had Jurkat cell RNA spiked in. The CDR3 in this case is CASSPRDRGRNEKLFF. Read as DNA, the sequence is TGTGCCAGCAGCCCCCGGGACAGGGGCCGTAATGAAAAACTGTTTTTT.